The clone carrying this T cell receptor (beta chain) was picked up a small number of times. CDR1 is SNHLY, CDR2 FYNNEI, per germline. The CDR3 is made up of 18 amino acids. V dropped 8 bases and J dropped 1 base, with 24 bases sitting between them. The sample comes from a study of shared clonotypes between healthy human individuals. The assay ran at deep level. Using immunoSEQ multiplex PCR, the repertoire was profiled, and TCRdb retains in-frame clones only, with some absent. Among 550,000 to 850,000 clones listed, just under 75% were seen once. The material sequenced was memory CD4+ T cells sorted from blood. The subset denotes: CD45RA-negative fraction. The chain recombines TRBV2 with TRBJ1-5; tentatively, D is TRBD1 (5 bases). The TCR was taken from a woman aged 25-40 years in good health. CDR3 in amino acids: CASRKEPGLGESNQPQHF. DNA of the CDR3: TGTGCCAGCCGAAAGGAACCGGGATTGGGGGAGAGCAATCAGCCCCAGCATTTT.